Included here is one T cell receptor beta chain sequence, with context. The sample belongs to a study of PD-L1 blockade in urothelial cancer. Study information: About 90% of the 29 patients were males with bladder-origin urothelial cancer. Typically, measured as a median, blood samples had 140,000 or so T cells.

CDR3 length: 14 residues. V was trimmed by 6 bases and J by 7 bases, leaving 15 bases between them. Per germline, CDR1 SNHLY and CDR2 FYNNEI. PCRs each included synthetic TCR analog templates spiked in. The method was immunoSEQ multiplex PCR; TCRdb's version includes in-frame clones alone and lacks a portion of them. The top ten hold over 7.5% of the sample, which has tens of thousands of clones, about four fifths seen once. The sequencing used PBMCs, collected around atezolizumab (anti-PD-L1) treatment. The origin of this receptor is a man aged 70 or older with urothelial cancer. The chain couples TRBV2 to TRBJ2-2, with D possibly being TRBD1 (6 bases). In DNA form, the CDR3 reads TGTGCCAGCAGCGCAGGGGCTACCAACGGGGAGCTGTTTTTT. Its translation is CASSAGATNGELFF.